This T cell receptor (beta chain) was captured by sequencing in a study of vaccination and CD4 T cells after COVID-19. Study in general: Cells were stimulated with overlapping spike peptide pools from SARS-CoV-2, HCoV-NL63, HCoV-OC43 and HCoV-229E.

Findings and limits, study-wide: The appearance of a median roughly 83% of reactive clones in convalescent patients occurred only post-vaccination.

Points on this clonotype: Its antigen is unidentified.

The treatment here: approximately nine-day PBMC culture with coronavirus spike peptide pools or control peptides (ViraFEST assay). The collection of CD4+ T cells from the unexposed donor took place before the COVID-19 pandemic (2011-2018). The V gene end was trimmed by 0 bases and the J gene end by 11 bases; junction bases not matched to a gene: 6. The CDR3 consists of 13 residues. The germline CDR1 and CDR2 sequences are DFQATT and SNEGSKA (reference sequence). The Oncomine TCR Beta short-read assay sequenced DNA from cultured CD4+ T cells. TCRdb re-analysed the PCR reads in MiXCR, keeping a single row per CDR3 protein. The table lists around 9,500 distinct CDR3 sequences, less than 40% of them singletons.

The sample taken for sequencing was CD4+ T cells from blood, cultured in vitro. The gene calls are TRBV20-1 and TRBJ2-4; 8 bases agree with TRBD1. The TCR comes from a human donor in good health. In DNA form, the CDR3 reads TGCAGTGCTAGAGATGACAGGGGCGCTTTTCAGTACTTC. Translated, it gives CSARDDRGAFQYF.